This T cell receptor (beta chain) was sequenced for a study of T-cell memory formation after mild COVID-19 (dated by TCRdb to the early 2020s). General notes on the study: TCR sequence clusters from the two donors were found to be largely donor specific. T-cell clones expanding and contracting after mild COVID-19 in a couple of donors were tracked by longitudinal TCRalpha and TCRbeta repertoire sequencing. The cohort comprised two young, previously healthy adult volunteers, one female and one male. Overall results and qualifications from the work: The study covered only a couple of mild cases, and larger cohorts including severe cases with pre-infection samples were considered necessary. From day 15 to 85, contracting clones showed balanced CD4/CD8 phenotypes, whereas a second wave of clones that expanded from day 15 to 37 leaned towards CD4+. Contracting CD4+ clones were located mainly in the CM and EM memory subsets, whereas CD8+ clones were found to be enriched in EMRA. The second-wave clones that peaked on day 37 were not confirmed to be SARS-CoV-2 specific. Some responding clones were found in pre-infection memory, which suggests that pre-existing cross-reactive memory T cells took part in the SARS-CoV-2 response.

Instrument used: Illumina NovaSeq 6000. TCRalpha and TCRbeta cDNA libraries were built by 5'RACE with constant-segment primers, adding sample barcodes and unique molecular identifiers. RNA was extracted from every sample with Trizol reagent. Library amplification was performed in two PCR steps, and a second sample barcode and Illumina TruSeq adapters were introduced in the second step. Libraries were sequenced on an Illumina NovaSeq with 2 x 150 bp paired-end reads. The study's own analysis went as follows. Reads were demultiplexed and collapsed into UMI-guided consensus sequences with migec v1.2.7. With mixcr v2.1.11, UMI consensuses were aligned to TRA and TRB V and J templates and assembled into clonotypes. Clonotypes were classified as expanded or contracted when called significant by both edgeR and NoisET, with noise models trained on biological replicates. For edgeR calls, a false discovery rate-adjusted p below 0.01 and a log2 fold-change threshold of 1 were applied. PCA with hierarchical clustering of max-normalized trajectories of the 1000 most abundant clonotypes was used as exploratory dynamics analysis. Separately sequenced CD4+ and CD8+ repertoires were used to assign a CD4 or CD8 phenotype to each responding clone. The public reads were reanalyzed by TCRdb: fastp trimming at Q25, MiXCR alignment, in-frame beta chains only. When rows share a CDR3 protein, they turn into one entry using the most common DNA and genes. The V and J calls, along with clone size, are taken from TCRdb and not from the paper's own processing. The sample yields about 450,000 distinct CDR3 sequences; more than 20% were counted once. The ten largest clones capture around 13% of the sample.

Of note for this clonotype: There is no known antigen for this receptor. No base-level quality is on record; no much larger clone is a single base apart.

V lost 6 bases and J lost 0 bases; the stretch between them is 11 bases long. Taken from cysteine to phenylalanine, the CDR3 has 15 residues. Only the CDR3 portion is preserved as DNA: 45 bases, with reading frame beginning at the first base. For CDR1 and CDR2, the germline V gene lists MGHRA and YSYEKL. Ficoll-Paque density gradient centrifugation was the method used to isolate PBMCs. Sequenced: PBMCs or a T cell subset sorted from them (not recorded which). The chain uses TRBV4-1 and TRBJ2-2; a weak D assignment points to TRBD1 (5 bases agree). This TCR was recovered from an adult woman who had mild COVID-19 (a few samples of this study predate the infection). The sample titles of this study are shuffled in the database, so cell type and time point are left out; the donor was told from shared clones. At the DNA level, the sequence is TGCGCCAGCAGAAAACAGGAGTCGAACACCGGGGAGCTGTTTTTT. The resulting protein is CASRKQESNTGELFF.